This T cell receptor beta chain originates from a study of T cells after yellow fever vaccination. The study, taken as a whole, reports: Secondary responses were weaker yet peaked faster, day 5 versus 15.

In making TCR cDNA, 5'RACE template switching added a universal primer site and UMIs to it. TCRdb called the 5' RACE reads again in MiXCR, with one record for every CDR3 protein. The table records around 600,000 distinct CDR3 sequences, around an eighth of them present only once. A word on this clonotype: The antigen is undetermined.

Material: PBMCs, obtained on the day of the yellow fever booster vaccination. This receptor was obtained from a man aged 25-45 years who received the YFV17D yellow fever vaccine.

In nucleotides, the CDR3 is TGTGCCAGCAGCCAAGATTTTCGGGGGAGTGGGACTGAAGCTTTCTTT. Translated, it gives CASSQDFRGSGTEAFF. V gene TRBV4-2 combines with J gene TRBJ1-1, with D tentatively TRBD1 (5 bases). V was cut by 0 bases and J by 5 bases, with 16 bases left in between. The CDR3 has 16 residues. Germline values: CDR1 LGHNA, CDR2 YNFKEQ.